The T cell receptor beta chain under discussion was sequenced for a study of T cells after yellow fever vaccination. Whole-study findings and limits: When the response was secondary, it was weaker but reached its peak faster, day 5 versus 15. The booster response re-showed most primary clones: 96% CD4, almost 90% CD8.

In its sample, this clonotype was seen many times. No antigen is known for it. 5'RACE template switching added a universal primer site and UMIs to TCR cDNA. TCRdb re-derived calls from the 5' RACE reads in MiXCR, one entry per CDR3 protein. The sample shows roughly 150,000 distinct CDR3 sequences, about 6.2% of them seen only once. This clonotype was obtained from a young man who received the YFV17D yellow fever vaccine. The sequences come from CD4+ T cells sorted from PBMCs, collected 10 days after the yellow fever booster vaccination.

CDR3 sequence reads: CASSFGGPEGEQFF. In nucleotides, the CDR3 is TGTGCCAGCAGTTTTGGCGGGCCAGAGGGTGAGCAGTTCTTC. J is TRBJ2-1 and V is TRBV12-3 or TRBV12-4; possibly TRBD2 for D (5 bases). The V gene lost 3 bases and the J gene lost 9 bases, with 15 bases spanning the gap. The length of the CDR3 is 14 residues.